Listed below are T cell receptor beta chains from one sample, sequenced in a study of T cell changes during pregnancy in multiple sclerosis. The repertoire was sequenced with immunoSEQ multiplex PCR; TCRdb's copy has only in-frame clones and lacks some. The data contain about 100,000 clones, 90% to 95% of them singletons. The sequencing used peripheral blood, collected before pregnancy. The source of these receptors is a female donor with multiple sclerosis, enrolled in a pregnancy study. Both conserved end residues are part of each CDR3. Each record gives: J gene, clone size, V gene, D gene, CDR3 protein, CDR3 DNA. A D gene is named only where the DNA matches it firmly. The size field is filled for only some rows; it gives once, few, many or a size class.

>TRBJ2-3|once|TRBV30|TRBD1
CASGQGARRTDTQYF
TGTGCCTCGGGACAGGGGGCCCGGCGCACAGATACGCAGTATTTT
>TRBJ2-5|-|TRBV18|TRBD1
CASSPTGGEETQYF
TGTGCCAGCTCACCGACAGGGGGCGAGGAGACCCAGTACTTC
>TRBJ1-2|-|TRBV5-8|-
CASSLVGRGSRYTF
TGTGCCAGCAGCTTGGTGGGCAGGGGATCTCGCTACACCTTC
>TRBJ1-2|-|TRBV29-1|TRBD1
CSVAPRTGGYTF
TGCAGCGTTGCCCCCCGGACAGGGGGCTACACCTTC
>TRBJ2-7|-|TRBV27|TRBD1
CASRNRRDRGHEQYF
TGTGCCAGCAGGAACCGCCGGGACAGGGGGCACGAGCAGTACTTC
>TRBJ2-3|once|TRBV29-1|TRBD2
CSVEPAGGPDTQYF
TGCAGCGTTGAACCAGCGGGAGGCCCAGATACGCAGTATTTT
>TRBJ2-1|-|TRBV7-3|-
CASSPLSGLSYNEQFF
TGTGCCAGCAGCCCCTTAAGCGGGCTCTCCTACAATGAGCAGTTCTTC
>TRBJ2-3|few|TRBV27|-
CASSGGDQTGTDTQYF
TGTGCCAGCAGTGGAGGAGATCAAACCGGCACAGATACGCAGTATTTT
>TRBJ1-1|-|TRBV4-2|TRBD1
CASSQDTFTGGEDTEAFF
TGTGCCAGCAGCCAAGATACTTTCACAGGGGGCGAGGACACTGAAGCTTTCTTT
>TRBJ2-5|-|TRBV18|-
CASSPLDQGTQYF
TGTGCCAGCTCACCATTGGACCAGGGGACCCAGTACTTC
>TRBJ2-7|-|TRBV5-1|TRBD1
CASSDRNRGVYEQYF
TGCGCCAGCAGCGACCGTAACAGGGGGGTCTACGAGCAGTACTTC
>TRBJ1-1|-|TRBV6-5|-
CASSYSTGITEAFF
TGTGCCAGCAGTTACTCTACAGGGATCACTGAAGCTTTCTTT
>TRBJ2-5|-|TRBV11-2|-
CASSFYLNLAKETQYF
TGTGCCAGCAGCTTCTACCTGAATCTAGCGAAAGAGACCCAGTACTTC
>TRBJ1-1|-|TRBV27|-
CASSYRSRMGTEAFF
TGTGCCAGCAGTTATAGGAGCAGAATGGGCACTGAAGCTTTCTTT
>TRBJ1-5|-|TRBV29-1|-
CSVAVGASNQPQHF
TGCAGCGTTGCTGTGGGGGCAAGCAATCAGCCCCAGCATTTT
>TRBJ2-5|-|TRBV30|TRBD2
CAWSVLAGGITETQYF
TGTGCCTGGAGTGTACTGGCGGGAGGTATAACAGAGACCCAGTACTTC
>TRBJ1-1|-|TRBV5-4|-
CASSAGTMNTEAFF
TGTGCCAGCAGCGCCGGGACAATGAACACTGAAGCTTTCTTT
>TRBJ2-1|-|TRBV28|TRBD2
CASSPAGERDEQFF
TGTGCCAGCAGCCCTGCGGGGGAAAGGGATGAGCAGTTCTTC
>TRBJ2-1|-|TRBV19|-
CASSPGTPNNEQFF
TGTGCCAGTAGTCCCGGGACACCTAACAATGAGCAGTTCTTC
>TRBJ1-3|-|TRBV6-1|-
CASRYSGNTIYF
TGTGCCAGCAGGTACTCTGGAAACACCATATATTTT
>TRBJ1-5|-|TRBV6-1|TRBD1
CASSALGGANNQPQHF
TGTGCCAGCAGTGCATTAGGGGGCGCGAACAATCAGCCCCAGCATTTT
>TRBJ2-1|-|TRBV29-1|TRBD1
CSVEDTGTGYNEQFF
TGCAGCGTTGAGGATACCGGGACAGGGTACAATGAGCAGTTCTTC
>TRBJ1-2|-|TRBV28|TRBD1
CASSSGQGAYGYTF
TGTGCCAGCAGTTCTGGACAGGGGGCCTATGGCTACACCTTC
>TRBJ2-5|-|TRBV29-1|-
CSGGRLSGRLGVGTQYF
TGCAGCGGGGGGCGCTTATCGGGGCGGCTTGGTGTGGGGACCCAGTACTTC
>TRBJ1-2|-|TRBV29-1|-
CSVDKSGSTDYGYTF
TGCAGCGTTGATAAATCCGGGTCGACTGACTATGGCTACACCTTC
>TRBJ2-3|-|TRBV5-1|-
CASTRTASTDTQYF
TGCGCCAGTACCCGGACAGCTAGCACAGATACGCAGTATTTT
>TRBJ1-1|few|TRBV11-2|TRBD1
CASKKRGQLNTEAFF
TGTGCCAGCAAAAAACGGGGACAGTTGAACACTGAAGCTTTCTTT
>TRBJ2-1|-|TRBV19|TRBD1
CASSMLGQSNEQFF
TGTGCCAGTAGTATGTTGGGACAGTCTAATGAGCAGTTCTTC
>TRBJ2-1|-|TRBV27|TRBD2
CASSLRGGNEQFF
TGTGCCAGCAGTTTACGCGGGGGCAATGAGCAGTTCTTC
>TRBJ2-1|once|TRBV29-1|TRBD2
CSVLGGDEFF
TGCAGCGTTCTGGGAGGGGATGAGTTCTTC
>TRBJ1-4|-|TRBV28|-
CASSYVPGDVEKLFF
TGTGCCAGCAGTTATGTTCCAGGGGATGTTGAAAAACTGTTTTTT
>TRBJ1-2|-|TRBV7-9|-
CASSPHGGRNYGYTF
TGTGCCAGCAGCCCCCACGGGGGGCGAAACTATGGCTACACCTTC
>TRBJ2-5|-|TRBV6-1|-
CASSEGGRETQYF
TGTGCCAGCAGCGAAGGGGGGCGGGAGACCCAGTACTTC
>TRBJ2-1|-|TRBV7-8|TRBD2
CASSFGLAGPQREQFF
TGTGCCAGCAGCTTCGGGCTAGCGGGTCCCCAGCGAGAGCAGTTCTTC
>TRBJ1-2|-|TRBV30|-
CAWSVQRRVGGYTF
TGTGCCTGGAGTGTACAAAGACGGGTCGGTGGCTACACCTTC
>TRBJ1-1|-|TRBV19|-
CASSIGGRMNTEAFF
TGTGCCAGTAGTATAGGAGGCAGAATGAACACTGAAGCTTTCTTT
>TRBJ1-5|-|TRBV6-1|-
CASSQTENQPQHF
TGTGCCAGCAGTCAGACAGAAAATCAGCCCCAGCATTTT
>TRBJ2-1|-|TRBV5-1|TRBD1
CASSRGGQDYNEQFF
TGCGCCAGCAGCCGAGGGGGACAGGACTACAATGAGCAGTTCTTC
>TRBJ2-3|-|TRBV5-1|-
CASMPNPGSGTDTQYF
TGCGCCAGCATGCCCAACCCGGGGTCTGGAACAGATACGCAGTATTTT
>TRBJ2-3|-|TRBV5-4|TRBD2
CASSRGLAGDTDTQYF
TGTGCCAGCAGCCGAGGACTAGCGGGAGACACAGATACGCAGTATTTT
>TRBJ2-7|-|TRBV29-1|-
CSVEEWQVSSYEQYF
TGCAGCGTTGAAGAGTGGCAGGTGTCCTCCTACGAGCAGTACTTC
>TRBJ2-1|-|TRBV5-1|TRBD2
CASGGGNNEQFF
TGCGCCAGCGGCGGGGGAAACAATGAGCAGTTCTTC
>TRBJ2-7|-|TRBV19|-
CASSVHRVRSYEQYF
TGTGCCAGTAGTGTCCACAGGGTCCGCTCCTACGAGCAGTACTTC